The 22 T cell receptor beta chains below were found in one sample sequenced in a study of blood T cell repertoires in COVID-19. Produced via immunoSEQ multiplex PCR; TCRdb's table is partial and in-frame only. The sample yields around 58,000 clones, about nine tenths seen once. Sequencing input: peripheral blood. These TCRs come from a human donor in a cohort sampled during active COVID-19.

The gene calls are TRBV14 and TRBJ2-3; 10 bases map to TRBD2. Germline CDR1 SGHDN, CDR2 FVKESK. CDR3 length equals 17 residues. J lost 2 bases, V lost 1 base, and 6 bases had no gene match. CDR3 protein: CASSQGRLAGFTDTQYF. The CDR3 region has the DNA TGTGCCAGCAGCCAAGGAAGACTAGCGGGTTTCACAGATACGCAGTATTTT.

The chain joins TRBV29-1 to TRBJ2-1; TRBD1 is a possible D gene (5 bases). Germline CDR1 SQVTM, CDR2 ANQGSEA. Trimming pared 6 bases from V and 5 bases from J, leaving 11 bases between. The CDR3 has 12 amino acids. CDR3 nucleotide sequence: TGCAGCGTACCCGACAGAAACAATGAGCAGTTCTTC. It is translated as CSVPDRNNEQFF.

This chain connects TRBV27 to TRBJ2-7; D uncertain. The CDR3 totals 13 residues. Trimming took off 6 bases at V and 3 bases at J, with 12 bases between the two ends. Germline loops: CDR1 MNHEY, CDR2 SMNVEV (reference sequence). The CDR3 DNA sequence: TGTGCCAGCAGCCAAACGCGGAACTACGAGCAGTACTTC. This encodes CASSQTRNYEQYF.

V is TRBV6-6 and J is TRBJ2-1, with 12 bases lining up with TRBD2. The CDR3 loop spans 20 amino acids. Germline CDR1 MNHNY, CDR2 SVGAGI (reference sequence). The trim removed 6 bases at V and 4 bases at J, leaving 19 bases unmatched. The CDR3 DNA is TGTGCCAGCAGCAGCCGGGACACTCGGAGGACTAGCGGGAAGTACAATGAGCAGTTCTTC. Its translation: CASSSRDTRRTSGKYNEQFF.

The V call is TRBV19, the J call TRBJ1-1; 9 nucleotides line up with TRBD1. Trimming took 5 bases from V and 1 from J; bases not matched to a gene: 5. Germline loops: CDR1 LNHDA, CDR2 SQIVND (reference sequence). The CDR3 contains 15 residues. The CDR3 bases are TGTGCCAGTAGTCCCCGGACAGGGGCGAACACTGAAGCTTTCTTT. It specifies CASSPRTGANTEAFF. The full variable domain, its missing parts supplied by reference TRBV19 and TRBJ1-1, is DGGITQSPKYLFRKEGQNVTLSCEQNLNHDAMYWYRQDPGQGLRLIYYSQIVNDFQKGDIAEGYSVSREKKESFPLTVTSAQKNPTAFYLCASSPRTGANTEAFFGQGTRLTVV.

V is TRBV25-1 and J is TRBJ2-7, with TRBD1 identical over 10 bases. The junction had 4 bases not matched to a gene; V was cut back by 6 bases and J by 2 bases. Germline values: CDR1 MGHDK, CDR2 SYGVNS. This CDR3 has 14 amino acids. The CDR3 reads CASRTGTGAYEQYF. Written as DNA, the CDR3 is TGTGCCAGCAGAACCGGGACAGGGGCCTACGAGCAGTACTTC.

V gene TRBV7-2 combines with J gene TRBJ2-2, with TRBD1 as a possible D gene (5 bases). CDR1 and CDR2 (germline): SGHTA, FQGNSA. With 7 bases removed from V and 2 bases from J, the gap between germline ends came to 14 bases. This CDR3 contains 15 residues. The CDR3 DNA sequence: TGTGCCAGCACCGAGGACACCGTAAACACCGGGGAGCTGTTTTTT. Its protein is CASTEDTVNTGELFF.

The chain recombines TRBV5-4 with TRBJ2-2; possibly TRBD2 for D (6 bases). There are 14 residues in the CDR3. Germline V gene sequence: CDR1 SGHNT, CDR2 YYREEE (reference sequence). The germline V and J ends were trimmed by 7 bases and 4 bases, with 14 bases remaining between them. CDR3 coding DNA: TGTGCCAGCTCGTCGACTAGTGGCACCGGGGAGCTGTTTTTT. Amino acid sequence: CASSSTSGTGELFF.

CDR3 in amino acids: CASSPNTYNEQFF. The CDR3 nucleotides are TGTGCCAGCTCACCGAACACCTACAATGAGCAGTTCTTC. This sequence joins TRBV18 and TRBJ2-1; D gene uncertain. This CDR3 is built from 13 residues. The germline V gene encodes CDR1 KGHSH and CDR2 LQKENI. Trimming took off 3 bases at V and 2 bases at J, with 5 bases between the two ends.

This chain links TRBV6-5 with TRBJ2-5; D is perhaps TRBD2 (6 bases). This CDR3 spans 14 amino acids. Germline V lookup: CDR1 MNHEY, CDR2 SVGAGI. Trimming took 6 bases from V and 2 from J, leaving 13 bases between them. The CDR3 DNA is TGTGCCAGCAGGTCACCTAGCGTACAAGAGACCCAGTACTTC. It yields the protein CASRSPSVQETQYF.

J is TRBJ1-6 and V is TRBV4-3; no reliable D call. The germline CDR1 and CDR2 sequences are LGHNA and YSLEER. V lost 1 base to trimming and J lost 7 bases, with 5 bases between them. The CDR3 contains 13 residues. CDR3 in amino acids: CASSQARNSPLHF. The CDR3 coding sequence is TGCGCCAGCAGCCAAGCTAGGAATTCACCCCTCCACTTT.

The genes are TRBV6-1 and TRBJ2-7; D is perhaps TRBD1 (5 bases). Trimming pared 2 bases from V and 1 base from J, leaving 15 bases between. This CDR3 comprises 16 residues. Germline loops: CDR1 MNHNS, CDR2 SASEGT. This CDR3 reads CASSENGNRKSYEQYF. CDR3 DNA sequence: TGTGCCAGCAGTGAAAATGGGAACAGGAAGTCCTACGAGCAGTACTTC.

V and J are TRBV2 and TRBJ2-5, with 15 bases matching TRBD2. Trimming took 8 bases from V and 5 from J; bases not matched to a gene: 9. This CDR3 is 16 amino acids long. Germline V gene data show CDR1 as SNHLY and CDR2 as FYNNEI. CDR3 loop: CASLPGLAGGVETQYF. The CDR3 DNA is TGTGCCAGCTTACCGGGACTAGCGGGGGGCGTGGAGACCCAGTACTTC.

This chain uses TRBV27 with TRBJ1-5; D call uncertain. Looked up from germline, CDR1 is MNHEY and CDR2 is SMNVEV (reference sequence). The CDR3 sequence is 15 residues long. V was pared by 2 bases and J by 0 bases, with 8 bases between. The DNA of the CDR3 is TGTGCCAGCAGTTTAAAGTCAGTTAGCAATCAGCCCCAGCATTTT. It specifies CASSLKSVSNQPQHF.

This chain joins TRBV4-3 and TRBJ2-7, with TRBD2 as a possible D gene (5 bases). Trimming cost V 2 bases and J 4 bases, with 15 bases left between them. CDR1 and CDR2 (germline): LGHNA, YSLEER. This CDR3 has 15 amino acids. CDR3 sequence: CASSQKSRGRYEQYF. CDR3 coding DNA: TGCGCCAGCAGCCAAAAGAGTCGGGGAAGGTACGAGCAGTACTTC.

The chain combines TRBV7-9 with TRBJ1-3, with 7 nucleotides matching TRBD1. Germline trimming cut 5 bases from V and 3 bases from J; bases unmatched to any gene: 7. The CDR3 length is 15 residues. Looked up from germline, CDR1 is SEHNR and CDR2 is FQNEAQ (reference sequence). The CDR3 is CASSPDRLFGNTIYF. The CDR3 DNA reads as TGTGCCAGCAGCCCGGACAGGTTGTTTGGAAACACCATATATTTT.

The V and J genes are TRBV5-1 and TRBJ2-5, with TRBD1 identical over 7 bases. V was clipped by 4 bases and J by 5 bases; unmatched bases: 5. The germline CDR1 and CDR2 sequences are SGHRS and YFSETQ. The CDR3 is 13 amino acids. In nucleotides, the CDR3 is TGCGCCAGCAGCACGGGACAGAGGGAGACCCAGTACTTC. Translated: CASSTGQRETQYF.

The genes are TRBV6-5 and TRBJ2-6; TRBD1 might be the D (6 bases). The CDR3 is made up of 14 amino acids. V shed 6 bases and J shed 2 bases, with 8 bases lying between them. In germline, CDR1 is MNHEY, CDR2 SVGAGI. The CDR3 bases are TGTGCCAGCAGGGGGGCTACTGGGGCCAACGTCCTGACTTTC. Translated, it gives CASRGATGANVLTF.

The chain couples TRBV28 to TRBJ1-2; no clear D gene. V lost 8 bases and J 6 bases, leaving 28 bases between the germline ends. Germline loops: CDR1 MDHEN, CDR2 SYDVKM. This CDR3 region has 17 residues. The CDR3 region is CASATGTAGPLGDGYTF. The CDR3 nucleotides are TGTGCCAGCGCCACCGGAACCGCCGGGCCCCTCGGGGATGGCTACACCTTC.

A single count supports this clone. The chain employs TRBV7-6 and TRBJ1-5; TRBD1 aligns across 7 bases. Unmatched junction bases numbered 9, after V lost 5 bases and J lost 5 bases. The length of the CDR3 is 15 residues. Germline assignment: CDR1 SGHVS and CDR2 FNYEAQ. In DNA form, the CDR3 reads TGTGCCAGCAGCCCAGAGGCAGGGGGGTATCAGCCCCAGCATTTT. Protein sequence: CASSPEAGGYQPQHF. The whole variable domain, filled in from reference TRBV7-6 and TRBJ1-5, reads GAGVSQSPRYKVTKRGQDVALRCDPISGHVSLYWYRQALGQGPEFLTYFNYEAQQDKSGLPNDRFSAERPEGSISTLTIQRTEQRDSAMYRCASSPEAGGYQPQHFGDGTRLSIL.

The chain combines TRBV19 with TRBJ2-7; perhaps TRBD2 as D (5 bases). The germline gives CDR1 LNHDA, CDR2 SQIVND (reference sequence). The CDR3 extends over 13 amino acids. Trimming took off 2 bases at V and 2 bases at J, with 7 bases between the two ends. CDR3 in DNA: TGTGCCAGTAGTATACCCGGGGCCTACGAGCAGTACTTC. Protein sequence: CASSIPGAYEQYF.

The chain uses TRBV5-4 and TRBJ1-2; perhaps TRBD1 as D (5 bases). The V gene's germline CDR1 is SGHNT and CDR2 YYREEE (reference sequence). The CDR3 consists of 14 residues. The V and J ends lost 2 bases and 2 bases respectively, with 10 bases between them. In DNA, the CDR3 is TGTGCCAGCAGCTTTGGGGCAGGGAACTATGGCTACACCTTC. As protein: CASSFGAGNYGYTF.